Each of the 6 T cell receptor beta chains below was sequenced from the same sample in a study of T cell repertoires in cytomegalovirus infection. Using its own MiXCR run on the reads, TCRdb lists one record per CDR3 protein. Here the sample spans about 600,000 distinct CDR3 sequences, less than 25% being singletons. The sequenced sample consisted of CD8+ T cells from PBMCs. All receptors come from a human donor in good health (CMV status not recorded). Some clones in this sample may be carry-over from other donors' samples.

The chain has TRBV14 and TRBJ1-6; TRBD1 agrees at 9 bases. This CDR3 is 16 amino acids long. The germline gives CDR1 SGHDN, CDR2 FVKESK. Trimming removed 4 bases from V and 9 bases from J; junction bases left unmatched: 10. DNA of the CDR3: TGTGCCAGCAGCCCCCCCCCCGGGACAGGGTTTTCACCCCTCCACTTT. This translates into CASSPPPGTGFSPLHF.

The chain links TRBV12-5 to TRBJ2-1, with D possibly TRBD1 on 5 matching bases. The CDR3 covers 12 residues. CDR1 is LGHNT and CDR2 is FRNRAP in the germline V gene. V lost 7 bases and J lost 10, with 14 bases in between. The CDR3: CASALLGQEQFF. CDR3 nucleotides: TGTGCTAGTGCCCTCCTGGGGCAGGAGCAGTTCTTC.

The chain combines TRBV7-6 with TRBJ1-1; 10 positions match TRBD1. The CDR3 has 18 amino acids. V lost 4 bases and J lost 0; bases outside the gene matches: 11. Germline-derived CDR1 and CDR2 are SGHVS and FNYEAQ. The CDR3: CASSSTDRGVLMNTEAFF. The CDR3 bases are TGTGCCAGCAGCTCTACGGACAGGGGGGTCCTCATGAACACTGAAGCTTTCTTT.

The chain has TRBV12-5 and TRBJ2-5; tentatively, D is TRBD1 or TRBD2 (5 bases each). V was cut by 2 bases and J by 4 bases, with 11 bases left in between. The V gene's germline CDR1 is LGHNT and CDR2 FRNRAP. There are 14 residues in the CDR3. CDR3 amino acids: CASGLSRDGETQYF. CDR3 DNA: TGTGCTAGTGGTTTGAGCAGGGACGGAGAGACCCAGTACTTC.

This clonotype came up a few times. The rearrangement uses TRBV6-6 and TRBJ1-2; D might be TRBD1 (5 bases). Looked up from germline, CDR1 is MNHNY and CDR2 is SVGAGI (reference sequence). Trimming took 5 bases from V and 0 from J, leaving 7 bases between them. This CDR3 has 13 amino acids. CDR3 sequence reads: CASSRQTNYGYTF. The CDR3 DNA is TGTGCCAGCAGTAGACAGACTAACTATGGCTACACCTTC.

This clonotype was counted many times. The chain uses TRBV7-2 and TRBJ2-5, with 8 bases lining up with TRBD2. The CDR3 runs 16 residues. The germline CDR1 and CDR2 sequences are SGHTA and FQGNSA. Unmatched junction bases numbered 13, after V lost 1 base and J lost 9 bases. The CDR3 loop is CASSLGGLLGAGAQYF. DNA of the CDR3: TGTGCCAGCAGCTTAGGAGGGCTCCTGGGAGCGGGGGCCCAGTACTTC. Combining the CDR3 with reference TRBV7-2 and TRBJ2-5 gives the whole variable domain GAGVSQSPSNKVTEKGKDVELRCDPISGHTALYWYRQSLGQGLEFLIYFQGNSAPDKSGLPSDRFSAERTGGSVSTLTIQRTQQEDSAVYLCASSLGGLLGAGAQYFGPGTRLLVL.